This entry describes one TCR beta chain. Its antigen is unidentified. The record originates from a study of T cell responses to AZD1222 COVID-19 vaccine. Study-level points and caveats: It was only after the peak T cell response that any repertoires were sampled. Reportedly, nearly half of unique spike TCRs recognized epitopes outside B.1.351/B.1.1.7 mutations. Possibly, clonal diversity was underestimated; donors were largely white British and included more females.

Profiled with immunoSEQ multiplex PCR; TCRdb holds only in-frame clones, not every one. The repertoire has about 92,000 clones, approximately 90% of them found once; the top ten carry about a fifth. This receptor was obtained from an adult in good health. The input for sequencing was peripheral blood, taken on day 0 of AZD1222 vaccination.

CDR3 nucleotide sequence: TGTGCCAGCAGCGGATTTGGTGAGCAGTTCTTC. Encoded protein: CASSGFGEQFF. The V and J genes are TRBV7-2 and TRBJ2-1; no firm D call. Germline CDR1 is SGHTA and CDR2 is FQGNSA. CDR3 length: 11 amino acids. Trimming removed 5 bases at V and 9 bases at J, with 8 bases between.